Listed below are T cell receptor beta chains from one sample, sequenced in a study of blood T cell repertoires in COVID-19. The protocol was immunoSEQ multiplex PCR, while the TCRdb copy is restricted to in-frame clones and leaves out a portion. The repertoire holds some 260,000 clones, with 70% to 90% as singletons. The sequenced sample was peripheral blood. The receptors were sampled from a man at least 80 years old with acute or convalescent COVID-19. The CDR3 runs from the conserved cysteine through the conserved F or W. A D gene is named only where the DNA matches it firmly. The size entry is marked missing in some rows and otherwise reads once, few, many or a size class.

V gene: TRBV5-1; D gene: -; J gene: TRBJ1-1; clone size: once; CDR3 length: 15; CDR3 protein: CASSLAGVMNTEAFF; CDR3 DNA: TGCGCCAGCAGCTTGGCAGGGGTCATGAACACTGAAGCTTTCTTT
V gene: TRBV7-2; D gene: TRBD2; J gene: TRBJ2-2; clone size: -; CDR3 length: 16; CDR3 protein: CASSSSSGRGPGELFF; CDR3 DNA: TGTGCCAGCAGCTCATCTAGCGGGAGGGGTCCCGGGGAGCTGTTTTTT
V gene: TRBV6-5; D gene: -; J gene: TRBJ1-5; clone size: once; CDR3 length: 15; CDR3 protein: CASSFPSRSNQPQHF; CDR3 DNA: TGTGCCAGCAGTTTTCCCTCCAGGAGCAATCAGCCCCAGCATTTT
V gene: TRBV24-1; D gene: -; J gene: TRBJ2-1; clone size: -; CDR3 length: 14; CDR3 protein: CATSRDTARNEQFF; CDR3 DNA: TGTGCCACCAGCCGGGACACGGCGCGGAATGAGCAGTTCTTC
V gene: TRBV19; D gene: TRBD1; J gene: TRBJ1-2; clone size: -; CDR3 length: 15; CDR3 protein: CASSRRDRGRAGYTF; CDR3 DNA: TGTGCCAGTAGCCGACGGGACAGGGGGCGAGCAGGCTACACCTTC
V gene: TRBV9; D gene: -; J gene: TRBJ1-3; clone size: -; CDR3 length: 14; CDR3 protein: CASSVGGAGNTIYF; CDR3 DNA: TGTGCCAGCAGCGTAGGGGGCGCTGGAAACACCATATATTTT
V gene: TRBV28; D gene: -; J gene: TRBJ2-2; clone size: -; CDR3 length: 16; CDR3 protein: CASSSQRGEGTGELFF; CDR3 DNA: TGTGCCAGCAGTTCCCAGAGGGGGGAGGGTACCGGGGAGCTGTTTTTT
V gene: TRBV27; D gene: -; J gene: TRBJ1-1; clone size: -; CDR3 length: 16; CDR3 protein: CASSLSGAQGYTEAFF; CDR3 DNA: TGTGCCAGCAGTTTATCAGGGGCTCAGGGGTACACTGAAGCTTTCTTT
V gene: TRBV11-2; D gene: TRBD1; J gene: TRBJ2-7; clone size: -; CDR3 length: 16; CDR3 protein: CASSGVGQGENYEQYF; CDR3 DNA: TGTGCCAGCAGCGGGGTAGGACAGGGGGAAAACTACGAGCAGTACTTC
V gene: TRBV19; D gene: TRBD1; J gene: TRBJ2-2; clone size: once; CDR3 length: 16; CDR3 protein: CASSSRDRVRTGELFF; CDR3 DNA: TGTGCCAGTAGTTCCCGGGACAGGGTTCGCACCGGGGAGCTGTTTTTT
V gene: TRBV5-1; D gene: -; J gene: TRBJ1-3; clone size: -; CDR3 length: 15; CDR3 protein: CASSPGGGTGNTIYF; CDR3 DNA: TGCGCCAGCAGCCCCGGCGGGGGAACTGGAAACACCATATATTTT
V gene: TRBV5-4; D gene: TRBD2; J gene: TRBJ2-1; clone size: -; CDR3 length: 16; CDR3 protein: CASSLELAGTYNEQFF; CDR3 DNA: TGTGCCAGCAGCTTGGAACTAGCGGGAACCTACAATGAGCAGTTCTTC
V gene: TRBV29-1; D gene: TRBD1; J gene: TRBJ2-1; clone size: -; CDR3 length: 13; CDR3 protein: CSVETGVLGVRFF; CDR3 DNA: TGCAGCGTTGAAACAGGGGTATTAGGAGTTAGGTTCTTC
V gene: TRBV6-6; D gene: TRBD1; J gene: TRBJ1-2; clone size: -; CDR3 length: 14; CDR3 protein: CASMVGTEAYGYTF; CDR3 DNA: TGTGCCAGCATGGTGGGGACAGAAGCCTATGGCTACACCTTC
V gene: TRBV5-1; D gene: -; J gene: TRBJ1-3; clone size: once; CDR3 length: 17; CDR3 protein: CASSLAGGKNSGNTIYF; CDR3 DNA: TGCGCCAGCAGCTTGGCGGGGGGGAAGAACTCTGGAAACACCATATATTTT
V gene: TRBV10-3; D gene: TRBD1; J gene: TRBJ1-1; clone size: -; CDR3 length: 14; CDR3 protein: CAIRTGEAGTEAFF; CDR3 DNA: TGTGCCATTAGGACAGGGGAGGCGGGGACTGAAGCTTTCTTT
V gene: TRBV6-5; D gene: -; J gene: TRBJ1-1; clone size: once; CDR3 length: 13; CDR3 protein: CASTATVPTEAFF; CDR3 DNA: TGTGCCAGCACCGCGACAGTTCCCACTGAAGCTTTCTTT
V gene: TRBV15; D gene: TRBD1; J gene: TRBJ2-1; clone size: -; CDR3 length: 16; CDR3 protein: CATSHDRGGTYNEQFF; CDR3 DNA: TGTGCCACCAGCCACGACAGGGGTGGGACCTACAATGAGCAGTTCTTC